Below are 7 T cell receptor beta chains sequenced from a single sample in a study of patients and donors after allogeneic stem cell transplantation. One entry per CDR3 protein, called by TCRdb with MiXCR from the RT-PCR reads. The data contain 150,000 to 200,000 distinct CDR3 sequences, approximately 31% of them singletons. Sequences were obtained from blood, either unsorted or a sorted T cell fraction (not recorded which). The receptors shown here come from a human donor who was either an allogeneic HSCT recipient or a stem cell or donor lymphocyte infusion donor (not recorded which). It is not recorded whose cells these are; they may come from a transplant donor.

This clonotype has a single count. This sequence joins TRBV4-3 and TRBJ2-2; maybe TRBD1 (6 bases). Trimming removed 3 bases at V and 1 base at J, with 18 bases between. This CDR3 region has 18 residues. Germline assignment: CDR1 LGHNA and CDR2 YSLEER. CDR3 in DNA: TGCGCCAGCAGCCAGGTCCTCGTCCACAGGGAGAACACCGGGGAGCTGTTTTTT. It encodes CASSQVLVHRENTGELFF.

V gene TRBV30 combines with J gene TRBJ2-2, with D possibly being TRBD2 (6 bases). V was cut by 0 bases and J by 5 bases, with 16 bases left in between. Germline V CDR1 and CDR2: GTSNPN, SVGIG (reference sequence). The CDR3 is 16 residues long. CDR3 sequence: CAWSVFGAGRTGELFF. CDR3 nucleotides: TGTGCCTGGAGTGTCTTTGGAGCGGGTCGGACCGGGGAGCTGTTTTTT.

The chain uses TRBV5-6 and TRBJ2-5; D not resolved. The CDR3 has 14 amino acids. Germline V CDR1 and CDR2: SGHDT, YYEEEE. Deletions cut 4 bases from V and 1 base from J, with 11 bases between. The DNA of the CDR3 is TGTGCCAGCAGCCCCCAGCCAGGCCAAGAGACCCAGTACTTC. Its translation is CASSPQPGQETQYF.

This clonotype was counted only a few times. V and J are TRBV4-3 and TRBJ1-6; D gene uncertain. V shed 7 bases and J shed 10 bases, with 14 bases lying between them. This CDR3 has 13 residues. Germline V gene data show CDR1 as LGHNA and CDR2 as YSLEER. The CDR3 coding sequence is TGCGCCAGCACCAGGACCCACGACTCACCCCTCCACTTT. As protein: CASTRTHDSPLHF.

The chain carries TRBV6-2 or TRBV6-3 and TRBJ2-2, with D tentatively TRBD1 (5 bases). Germline V gene data show CDR1 as MNHEY and CDR2 as SVGEGT. V lost 0 bases and J lost 4, with 12 bases in between. The CDR3 runs 16 residues. In nucleotides, the CDR3 is TGTGCCAGCAGTTACTCGATGGGGCGTGGCACCGGGGAGCTGTTTTTT. It encodes CASSYSMGRGTGELFF.

Only a few counts were recorded for this clonotype. The chain uses TRBV4-2 and TRBJ2-3; 9 bases align to TRBD2. Germline V gene data show CDR1 as LGHNA and CDR2 as YNFKEQ. Germline trimming cut 4 bases from V and 2 bases from J; bases unmatched to any gene: 10. The CDR3 is 17 amino acids. CDR3 sequence reads: CASSLALSGRNTDTQYF. Written as DNA, the CDR3 is TGTGCCAGCAGCCTCGCTCTTAGCGGGAGAAACACAGATACGCAGTATTTT.

In this sample, this clonotype turned up many times. V gene TRBV28 combines with J gene TRBJ1-1, with 7 bases matching TRBD1. CDR1 and CDR2 from the germline V gene are MDHEN and SYDVKM. The CDR3 length is 16 residues. V shed 3 bases and J 3 bases; nucleotides not matched to a gene: 10. The chain's CDR3 is CASSFYSGGYDTEAFF. Here the CDR3 DNA reads TGTGCCAGCAGTTTTTATTCAGGGGGGTATGACACTGAAGCTTTCTTT.